The 16 T cell receptor beta chains below were found in one sample sequenced in a study of vaccination and CD4 T cells after COVID-19 (dated by TCRdb to the early 2020s). The antigens of these receptors remain unknown. The treatment or condition label here, explained by the study, means: approximately 9-day PBMC culture with coronavirus spike peptide pools or control peptides (ViraFEST assay). Library preparation was by PCR. TCRdb records Illumina iSeq 100 as the sequencer. DNA from cultured CD4+ T cells was subjected to TCR sequencing with the Oncomine TCR Beta short-read assay at the Johns Hopkins FTIC core. TCRdb took the public reads, trimmed them with fastp at Q25, ran MiXCR for clone calling and kept in-frame beta chains. Identical CDR3 protein sequences are pooled into one entry, listed with their most common genes and DNA. The sample table lists more than 9,500 distinct CDR3 sequences, roughly 53% of them with a count of one. The top ten clonotypes cover approximately 28% of the sample.

The sample taken for sequencing was CD4+ T cells from blood, cultured in vitro. Source of these receptors: a human donor who had recovered from COVID-19.

The chain combines TRBV5-8 with TRBJ2-5; D remains unclear. The V end was cut by 4 bases, the J end by 8 bases, with 15 bases between. From germline, CDR1 is SGHTS and CDR2 YDEGEE. The CDR3 runs to 13 residues. CDR3 residues: CASSPLEVGTQYF. The CDR3 region has the DNA TGTGCCAGCAGCCCGCTAGAAGTGGGCACCCAGTACTTC.

The CDR3 region is CASSNGGRNQPQHF. The CDR3 DNA follows: TGTGCCAGCAGCAACGGGGGACGCAATCAGCCCCAGCATTTT. The chain links TRBV7-2 to TRBJ1-5; possible D gene TRBD1, 5 bases. The CDR3 totals 14 residues. Germline loops: CDR1 SGHTA, CDR2 FQGNSA. V was shortened by 5 bases and J by 2 bases, with 10 bases between the two germline ends.

This clonotype rates as large. The chain joins TRBV6-1 to TRBJ2-1; either TRBD1 or TRBD2 may supply D (5 bases each). CDR1 MNHNS and CDR2 SASEGT come from the germline V gene. The CDR3 spans 11 residues. V shed 2 bases and J shed 13 bases, with 9 bases lying between them. The chain's CDR3 is CASSEFGAQFF. Here the CDR3 DNA reads TGTGCCAGCAGTGAATTCGGGGCTCAGTTCTTC.

The chain employs TRBV4-1 and TRBJ1-4, with no clear D. Deletions cut 1 base from V and 2 bases from J, with 11 bases between. The V gene's germline CDR1 is MGHRA and CDR2 YSYEKL. CDR3 length equals 16 residues. CDR3 residues: CASSQVTVGTNEKLFF. Here the CDR3 DNA reads TGCGCCAGCAGCCAAGTGACCGTGGGCACTAATGAAAAACTGTTTTTT.

This clonotype has only one observation. The chain carries TRBV7-6 and TRBJ1-3; D gene uncertain. This CDR3 region has 15 residues. Germline V gene data show CDR1 as SGHVS and CDR2 as FNYEAQ. Trimming stripped 4 bases from V and 4 bases from J, with 14 bases between. The CDR3 DNA reads as TGTGCCAGCAGCTCAGGTGGGGTTGCGGGAAACACCATATATTTT. It specifies CASSSGGVAGNTIYF.

This rearrangement joins TRBV20-1 to TRBJ1-1, with D possibly matching TRBD1 (5 bases). The CDR3 is 14 amino acids. Germline-derived CDR1 and CDR2 are DFQATT and SNEGSKA (reference sequence). V lost 0 bases, J lost 2 bases, and 10 bases lay in between. Written as DNA, the CDR3 is TGCAGTGCTAGAGATCCGACAGTCAACACTGAAGCTTTCTTT. Protein: CSARDPTVNTEAFF.

The genes are TRBV6-1 and TRBJ2-2; D is ambiguous. This CDR3 comprises 14 residues. Germline V gives CDR1 MNHNS, CDR2 SASEGT. V was pared by 1 base and J by 6 bases, with 9 bases between. CDR3 residues: CASSEGQKAGELFF. In nucleotides, the CDR3 is TGTGCCAGCAGTGAAGGTCAGAAGGCCGGGGAGCTGTTTTTT.

The CDR3 spells CASSSGTGRSYEQYF. CDR3 in DNA: TGTGCCAGCAGCTCCGGGACGGGACGCTCCTACGAGCAGTACTTC. This chain links TRBV7-3 with TRBJ2-7; either TRBD1 or TRBD2 may supply D (5 bases each). V lost 4 bases and J 0 bases, leaving 13 bases between the germline ends. Germline V gene data show CDR1 as SGHTA and CDR2 as FQGTGA. The CDR3 runs 15 residues.

This chain connects TRBV28 to TRBJ2-1; TRBD2 matches 9 bases. CDR3 length: 17 residues. V dropped 4 bases and J dropped 7; count of bases not matched to a gene: 14. Germline assignment: CDR1 MDHEN and CDR2 SYDVKM. The DNA for the CDR3 is TGTGCCAGCAGTTCGGCCTTTGAGGGACTAGCCCCAAATGAGCAGTTCTTC. Translation gives CASSSAFEGLAPNEQFF.

This chain connects TRBV20-1 to TRBJ2-7, with TRBD2 as a possible D gene (5 bases). Trimming removed 6 bases from V and 5 bases from J, with 17 bases in between. This CDR3 has 13 residues. The germline V gene encodes CDR1 DFQATT and CDR2 SNEGSKA (reference sequence). This chain's CDR3 is CSASVGRRDEQYF. The CDR3 bases are TGCAGTGCATCCGTAGGCCGGCGGGACGAGCAGTACTTC.

V and J are TRBV6-1 and TRBJ1-2; 8 bases map to TRBD1. J was trimmed by 11 bases and V by 8 bases; bases with no gene match: 16. The CDR3 is 14 amino acids. Germline lookup yields CDR1 MNHNS and CDR2 SASEGT. The CDR3 loop is CASYWDRIGMRYTF. The CDR3 DNA reads TGTGCCAGCTATTGGGACAGGATAGGGATGCGATACACCTTC.

The chain couples TRBV19 to TRBJ1-3, with 8 bases fitting TRBD1. Germline V gene data show CDR1 as LNHDA and CDR2 as SQIVND (reference sequence). This CDR3 has 15 residues. V gave up 3 bases and J gave up 5 bases; unmatched junction bases: 6. The CDR3 sequence is CASSMQGAGRNTIYF. CDR3 nucleotide sequence: TGTGCCAGTAGTATGCAGGGGGCAGGGCGAAACACCATATATTTT. Full variable domain (remainder filled in from reference TRBV19 and TRBJ1-3): DGGITQSPKYLFRKEGQNVTLSCEQNLNHDAMYWYRQDPGQGLRLIYYSQIVNDFQKGDIAEGYSVSREKKESFPLTVTSAQKNPTAFYLCASSMQGAGRNTIYFGEGSWLTVV.

For this clonotype: A read error may account for a junction end that differs from germline. The J gene is TRBJ1-6, the V gene TRBV6-1; 8 bases are shared with TRBD1. The CDR3 consists of 16 residues. Germline V gives CDR1 MNHNS, CDR2 SASEGT. The chain's CDR3 is CASSRGTGLNNSPPHF. CDR3 sequence (DNA): TGTGCCAGCAGCCGCGGGACAGGCCTTAATAATTCACCCCCCCACTTT.

The rearrangement joins TRBV5-4 to TRBJ2-7, with 11 bases that match TRBD2. The germline V gene has CDR1 SGHNT and CDR2 YYREEE (reference sequence). The J segment lost 4 bases and the V segment lost 4 bases, leaving 13 bases of the junction unmatched. The CDR3 runs to 17 residues. The CDR3 bases are TGTGCCAGCAGCCTCATGGTTGGTACTAGCGGGAGTTACGAGCAGTACTTC. This translates into CASSLMVGTSGSYEQYF.

This clonotype was found once. The CDR3 DNA follows: TGCGCCAGCAGCCAAACCATTACAGGGGTACGGGACTATGGCTACACCTTC. This codes for CASSQTITGVRDYGYTF. The chain is built from TRBV4-1 and TRBJ1-2; 7 bases align to TRBD1. The germline V gene has CDR1 MGHRA and CDR2 YSYEKL. V shed 2 bases, J shed 3 bases, and the junction held 12 bases outside the gene matches. The CDR3 has 17 amino acids.

This clonotype has only a few counts. The chain joins TRBV10-3 to TRBJ2-3; TRBD2 aligns across 7 bases. V was pared by 2 bases and J by 4 bases, with 3 bases of the junction left unmatched. CDR1 and CDR2 (germline): ENHRY, SYGVKD. This CDR3 is 14 amino acids long. For the CDR3, the DNA is TGTGCCATCAGTGAGGGGGAGGGCCCAGATACGCAGTATTTT. It codes for CAISEGEGPDTQYF.